Sequencing of this TCR beta chain was carried out in a study of shared T cell receptors in the human thymus. Clones were read by immunoSEQ multiplex PCR, and TCRdb kept only the in-frame ones, dropping some. The sample comprises some 660,000 clones, over 75% of which are singletons, and 0.009% to 0.0095% rests with the top ten. The CDR3 is made up of 14 amino acids. CDR1 SGHDT and CDR2 YYEEEE come from the germline V gene. V lost 3 bases and J 0 bases, leaving 7 bases between the germline ends. The sample also formed part of further work on human thymus T cells. In that study: Resections removed during corrective heart surgery provided the thymus tissue used. Seemingly biased V and J gene usage marked thymic and blood repertoires.

The TCR sequence derives from a boy in the first two years of life with a congenital heart defect. The rearrangement links TRBV5-6 to TRBJ2-1, with D unresolved. The sequenced sample was thymocytes. CDR3 protein: CASSYESSYNEQFF. The CDR3, as DNA: TGTGCCAGCAGCTACGAGAGCTCCTACAATGAGCAGTTCTTC.